This T cell receptor (beta chain) is drawn from a study of blood T cell repertoires in COVID-19. Produced via immunoSEQ multiplex PCR; TCRdb's table is partial and in-frame only. Altogether about 230,000 clones are present, over 80% being singletons, with the ten largest covering roughly 27%. Per germline, CDR1 GTSNPN and CDR2 SVGIG (reference sequence). Germline trimming cut 1 base from V and 4 bases from J; bases unmatched to any gene: 4. CDR3 length: 14 amino acids. The source material was peripheral blood. The rearrangement joins TRBV30 to TRBJ2-5; 9 bases align to TRBD2. This clonotype was sampled from a man aged 35 to 55 with acute or convalescent COVID-19. This CDR3 is CAWSAETSGETQYF. The CDR3 DNA sequence: TGTGCCTGGAGTGCGGAGACTAGCGGAGAGACCCAGTACTTC.